The 9 T cell receptor beta chains listed next were all sequenced from one sample in a study of OX40 agonist ivuxolimab in advanced cancers. Here immunoSEQ multiplex PCR was the method, and the copy in TCRdb shows in-frame clones only, minus some. The sample lists roughly 91,000 clones, roughly 90% occurring once. This material consisted of CD4+ or CD8+ T cells sorted from blood, taken in a trial of the OX40 agonist ivuxolimab. Receptors originate from an adult with an advanced solid tumor such as melanoma, head and neck, liver or kidney cancer.

The gene calls are TRBV11-2 and TRBJ1-6; 9 bases are a match to TRBD1. V lost 5 bases to trimming and J lost 10 bases; unmatched junction nucleotides: 9. In germline, CDR1 is SGHAT, CDR2 FQNNGV. CDR3 size: 15 residues. DNA for the CDR3: TGTGCCAGCAGCCGAGGGACAGGGAACAGATCACCCCTCCACTTT. Translation gives CASSRGTGNRSPLHF. Drawing the rest from reference TRBV11-2 and TRBJ1-6, the complete variable domain is EAGVAQSPRYKIIEKRQSVAFWCNPISGHATLYWYQQILGQGPKLLIQFQNNGVVDDSQLPKDRFSAERLKGVDSTLKIQPAKLEDSAVYLCASSRGTGNRSPLHFGNGTRLTVT.

The chain is built from TRBV7-9 and TRBJ2-7, with a tentative D call TRBD2 (6 bases). Germline V lookup: CDR1 SEHNR, CDR2 FQNEAQ (reference sequence). Trimming shortened V by 1 base and J by 4 bases, and 14 bases separated the two germline ends. CDR3 length equals 15 residues. The CDR3 nucleotides read TGTGCCAGCAGCTTAGGTGCGGGGCGAGCGTACGAGCAGTACTTC. This codes for CASSLGAGRAYEQYF.

V gene TRBV28 combines with J gene TRBJ2-1, with 11 bases matching TRBD2. V lost 9 bases, J lost 7 bases, and 2 bases stayed unmatched. In germline, CDR1 is MDHEN, CDR2 SYDVKM. This CDR3 comprises 12 residues. The DNA for the CDR3 is TGTGCCAGTTTAGCGGGGGGGAATGAGCAGTTCTTC. Translated, it gives CASLAGGNEQFF.

This chain uses TRBV19 with TRBJ2-7; 9 nucleotides match TRBD2. The CDR3 sequence is 15 residues long. V shed 4 bases and J 0 bases; nucleotides not matched to a gene: 4. CDR1 LNHDA and CDR2 SQIVND come from the germline V gene (reference sequence). The chain's CDR3 is CASSRLAGSSYEQYF. As DNA, the CDR3 is TGTGCCAGTAGTAGGCTAGCGGGGAGCTCCTACGAGCAGTACTTC.

This chain joins TRBV7-9 and TRBJ1-5; no definite D call. This CDR3 is 13 amino acids long. V was trimmed by 5 bases and J by 5 bases, leaving 10 bases between them. Germline CDR1 reads SEHNR; CDR2 reads FQNEAQ (reference sequence). The CDR3 here is CASSVGLHQPQHF. CDR3 sequence (DNA): TGTGCCAGCAGCGTTGGGTTACATCAGCCCCAGCATTTT.

CDR3 sequence: CASSLAPSSTDTQYF. The CDR3 bases are TGTGCCAGCAGCTTAGCGCCCTCTAGCACAGATACGCAGTATTTT. V and J are TRBV7-9 and TRBJ2-3; the D is unclear. CDR3 length: 15 amino acids. Germline CDR1 and CDR2: SEHNR and FQNEAQ (reference sequence). Trimming took 0 bases from V and 0 from J, leaving 7 bases between them.

J is TRBJ2-3 and V is TRBV15; 7 bases fit TRBD1. This CDR3 comprises 17 residues. Trimming at V came to 4 bases and at J to 2 bases, leaving 12 bases not matched to a gene. Germline loops: CDR1 LNHNV, CDR2 YYDKDF (reference sequence). The CDR3 loop reads CATSIKTGSPHTDTQYF. The CDR3 nucleotides are TGTGCCACCAGCATAAAGACAGGGAGTCCTCACACAGATACGCAGTATTTT.

The chain joins TRBV2 to TRBJ1-2; D is perhaps TRBD1 (6 bases). The CDR3 totals 13 residues. Germline CDR1 and CDR2: SNHLY and FYNNEI. V shed 8 bases and J shed 2 bases, with 12 bases lying between them. The CDR3 DNA reads TGTGCCAGCGCGTACAGGGAGAACTATGGCTACACCTTC. Its protein is CASAYRENYGYTF. The entire variable domain, with the rest obtained from reference TRBV2 and TRBJ1-2, is as follows: EPEVTQTPSHQVTQMGQEVILRCVPISNHLYFYWYRQILGQKVEFLVSFYNNEISEKSEIFDDQFSVERPDGSNFTLKIRSTKLEDSAMYFCASAYRENYGYTFGSGTRLTVV.

J is TRBJ2-7 and V is TRBV10-2, with a possible D match to TRBD1 (5 bases). This CDR3 has 15 amino acids. V was pared by 7 bases and J by 6 bases, with 22 bases between. Germline CDR1 WSHSY, CDR2 SAAADI. Here the CDR3 reads CASKGFGQGLVEQYF. The CDR3 DNA reads TGCGCCAGCAAAGGTTTTGGGCAGGGCCTGGTCGAGCAGTACTTC.